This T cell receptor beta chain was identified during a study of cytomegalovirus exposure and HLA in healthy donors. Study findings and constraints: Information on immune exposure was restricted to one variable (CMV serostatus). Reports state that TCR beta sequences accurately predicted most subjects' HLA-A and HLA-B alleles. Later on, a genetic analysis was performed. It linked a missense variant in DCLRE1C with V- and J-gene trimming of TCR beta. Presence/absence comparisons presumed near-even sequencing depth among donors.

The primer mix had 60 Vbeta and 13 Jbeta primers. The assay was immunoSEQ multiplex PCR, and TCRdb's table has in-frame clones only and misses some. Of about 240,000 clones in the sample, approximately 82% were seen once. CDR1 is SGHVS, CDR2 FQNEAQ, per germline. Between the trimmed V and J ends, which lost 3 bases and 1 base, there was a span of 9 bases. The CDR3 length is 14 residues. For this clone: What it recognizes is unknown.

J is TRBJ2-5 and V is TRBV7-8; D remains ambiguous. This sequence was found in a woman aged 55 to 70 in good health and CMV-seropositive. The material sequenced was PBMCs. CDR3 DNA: TGTGCCAGCAGCTTTTCGGAGAGCCAAGAGACCCAGTACTTC. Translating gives CASSFSESQETQYF.